These T cell receptor beta chains were read from a single sample in a study of blood T cell repertoires in COVID-19. Repertoires were generated with immunoSEQ multiplex PCR, while TCRdb's copy carries only in-frame clones and drops some. The sample consists of fewer than 150,000 clones, around nine tenths of them appearing once. The specimen was peripheral blood. These receptors originate from a man aged 45-65 years with active or convalescent COVID-19. CDR3s include the opening cysteine and the closing phenylalanine or tryptophan. A D gene is named only where the DNA matches it firmly. Expanded clones are given a class, and other clones once, few, many or no size at all.

size: .
V: TRBV3-1/TRBV3-2
J: TRBJ2-7
D: TRBD1
DNA: TGTGCCAGCAGCCAACCGCAGGGGGTTTCCTACGAGCAGTACTTC
CDR3: CASSQPQGVSYEQYF

size: .
V: TRBV11-2
J: TRBJ2-5
D: .
DNA: TGTGCCAGCAGCTTAGGGGCCGGCAGCCAAGAGACCCAGTACTTC
CDR3: CASSLGAGSQETQYF

size: .
V: TRBV30
J: TRBJ2-1
D: TRBD2
DNA: TGTGCCTGGAGGGGACTAGCGGCAAATGAGCAGTTCTTC
CDR3: CAWRGLAANEQFF

size: .
V: TRBV28
J: TRBJ1-4
D: TRBD1
DNA: TGTGCCAGCAGTTTAAACAGGGGGAATGAAAAACTGTTTTTT
CDR3: CASSLNRGNEKLFF

size: .
V: TRBV5-3
J: TRBJ2-7
D: TRBD2
DNA: TGTGCCAGACACATCCCTAGCGGGAGGGGATACGAGCAGTACTTC
CDR3: CARHIPSGRGYEQYF

size: .
V: TRBV19
J: TRBJ1-4
D: .
DNA: TGTGCCAGTAGTCCGGGAGGAGGGCTAGGTAATGAAAAACTGTTTTTT
CDR3: CASSPGGGLGNEKLFF

size: .
V: TRBV19
J: TRBJ1-1
D: TRBD1
DNA: TGTGCCAGTAGTATACAGGGGGAGAGGACTGAAGCTTTCTTT
CDR3: CASSIQGERTEAFF

size: .
V: TRBV7-2
J: TRBJ2-1
D: .
DNA: TGTGCCAGCAGCCGTCCCCCTCGGCAGGGAAGGAATGAGCAGTTCTTC
CDR3: CASSRPPRQGRNEQFF

size: few
V: TRBV6-2/TRBV6-3
J: TRBJ2-7
D: TRBD2
DNA: TGTGCCAGCAGCCCCCGACTTAGCGGGAGGTCCTACGAGCAGTACTTC
CDR3: CASSPRLSGRSYEQYF

size: .
V: TRBV4-2
J: TRBJ2-7
D: TRBD1
DNA: TGTGCCAGCAGCCAAGGGGACAGCTCCTACGAGCAGTACTTC
CDR3: CASSQGDSSYEQYF

size: .
V: TRBV6-1
J: TRBJ2-3
D: TRBD2
DNA: TGTGCCAGCAGTGAAATAGCGGGGAAAGGCACAGATACGCAGTATTTT
CDR3: CASSEIAGKGTDTQYF

size: .
V: TRBV28
J: TRBJ2-7
D: TRBD2
DNA: TGTGCCAGCAGTCCCACAATTAGGGAGCGGGATCCCTACGAGCAGTACTTC
CDR3: CASSPTIRERDPYEQYF

size: .
V: TRBV28
J: TRBJ2-7
D: .
DNA: TGTGCCAGCAGTTTATTGGTCACCACCAGTTACGAGCAGTACTTC
CDR3: CASSLLVTTSYEQYF